Presented here are 2 T cell receptor beta chains from one specimen sequenced in a study of blood T cell repertoires in COVID-19. Generated by immunoSEQ multiplex PCR, the TCRdb table keeps only in-frame clones and is missing some. The sample holds approximately 210,000 clones, around 92% seen once. Sequenced: PBMCs or T cells enriched from blood (not recorded which). These receptors were obtained from a woman between 18 and 29 years old who had recovered from COVID-19.

The CDR3 sequence: CASSRTDGSASNQPQHF. The CDR3 nucleotides read TGTGCCAGCAGCCGGACTGATGGGTCAGCCAGCAATCAGCCCCAGCATTTT. The chain is built from TRBV9 and TRBJ1-5; D unresolved. Germline V CDR1 and CDR2: SGDLS, YYNGEE. Trimming removed 4 bases from V and 1 base from J, with 18 bases in between. The CDR3 is made up of 17 amino acids.

This clone showed up just once. J is TRBJ1-2 and V is TRBV14, with D tentatively TRBD1 (5 bases). V lost 2 bases and J lost 9, with 19 bases in between. The CDR3 consists of 15 residues. Germline V gene lookup returns CDR1 SGHDN and CDR2 FVKESK. The CDR3 here is CASSQLERGSRSYTF. CDR3 in DNA: TGTGCCAGCAGCCAATTAGAGCGGGGGTCTCGGAGCTACACCTTC. The full variable domain, its missing parts supplied by reference TRBV14 and TRBJ1-2, is EAGVTQFPSHSVIEKGQTVTLRCDPISGHDNLYWYRRVMGKEIKFLLHFVKESKQDESGMPNNRFLAERTGGTYSTLKVQPAELEDSGVYFCASSQLERGSRSYTFGSGTRLTVV.